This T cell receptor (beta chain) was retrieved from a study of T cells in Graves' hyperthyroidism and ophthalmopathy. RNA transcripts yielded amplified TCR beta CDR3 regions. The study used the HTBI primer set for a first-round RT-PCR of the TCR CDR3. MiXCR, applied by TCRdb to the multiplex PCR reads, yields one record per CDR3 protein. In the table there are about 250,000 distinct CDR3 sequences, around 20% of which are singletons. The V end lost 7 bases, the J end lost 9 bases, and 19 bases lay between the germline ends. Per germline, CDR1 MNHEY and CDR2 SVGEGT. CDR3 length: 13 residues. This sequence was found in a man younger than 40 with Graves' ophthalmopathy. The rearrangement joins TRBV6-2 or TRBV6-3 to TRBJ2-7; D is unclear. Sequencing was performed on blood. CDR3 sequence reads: CASTIPRAIGQYF. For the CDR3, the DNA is TGTGCCAGCACCATCCCCCGGGCCATCGGGCAGTACTTC.